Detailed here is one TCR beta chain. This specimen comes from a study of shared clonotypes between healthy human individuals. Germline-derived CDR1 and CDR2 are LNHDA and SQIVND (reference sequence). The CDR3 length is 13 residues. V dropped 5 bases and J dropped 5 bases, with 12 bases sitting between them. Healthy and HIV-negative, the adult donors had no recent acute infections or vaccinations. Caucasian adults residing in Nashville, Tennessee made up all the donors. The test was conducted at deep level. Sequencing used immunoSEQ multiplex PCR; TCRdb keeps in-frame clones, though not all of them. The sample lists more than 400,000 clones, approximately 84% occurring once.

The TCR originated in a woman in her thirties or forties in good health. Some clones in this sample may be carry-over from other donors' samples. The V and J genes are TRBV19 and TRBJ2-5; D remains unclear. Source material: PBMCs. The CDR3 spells CASSSTVWETQYF. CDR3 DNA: TGTGCCAGTAGTTCAACGGTGTGGGAGACCCAGTACTTC.